A single sample gave rise to the 4 T cell receptor beta chains below, sequenced in a study of CD8 T cells in ankylosing spondylitis. Study findings and constraints: In ankylosing spondylitis blood, a motif of roughly 8 highly homologous TCR beta variants appeared characteristic.

TCRdb re-derived calls from the 5' RACE reads in MiXCR, one entry per CDR3 protein. The sample contains some 840,000 distinct CDR3 sequences, around 11% of which appear only once. Their target antigens are unknown. Input material: blood, either unsorted or a sorted T cell fraction (not recorded which). The receptors here all came from a male donor with ankylosing spondylitis.

This clonotype was seen ten or more times. This chain connects TRBV20-1 to TRBJ1-5; D remains unclear. The germline gives CDR1 DFQATT, CDR2 SNEGSKA (reference sequence). Trimming removed 5 bases from V and 0 bases from J, with 8 bases in between. The CDR3 is 13 amino acids. The CDR3 spells CSASPYSNQPQHF. CDR3 sequence (DNA): TGCAGTGCTTCACCCTATAGCAATCAGCCCCAGCATTTT.

The rearrangement uses TRBV7-2 and TRBJ2-7, with 9 bases fitting TRBD1. Germline trimming cut 0 bases from V and 3 bases from J; bases unmatched to any gene: 3. Germline CDR1 and CDR2: SGHTA and FQGNSA. CDR3 length: 15 residues. The CDR3 here is CASSLASTGGYEQYF. CDR3 bases: TGTGCCAGCAGCTTAGCGTCGACAGGGGGCTACGAGCAGTACTTC.

The V gene is TRBV13, the J gene TRBJ2-7; D gene uncertain. Germline CDR1 is PRHDT and CDR2 is FYEKMQ (reference sequence). V was pared by 5 bases and J by 6 bases, with 14 bases between. This CDR3 is 13 amino acids long. CDR3 nucleotides: TGTGCCAGCAGCGCACGGGCCTCCCCCGAGCAGTACTTC. Its protein is CASSARASPEQYF.

The chain recombines TRBV18 with TRBJ2-3; D may be TRBD1 or TRBD2 (5 bases each). Trimming took 3 bases from V and 2 from J, leaving 9 bases between them. In germline, CDR1 is KGHSH, CDR2 LQKENI. The CDR3 totals 14 residues. CDR3 sequence (DNA): TGTGCCAGCTCACCTTTGGGGGACACAGATACGCAGTATTTT. Residues: CASSPLGDTDTQYF.